The 32 T cell receptor beta chains listed next were all sequenced from one sample in a study of T cell repertoires in cytomegalovirus infection. TCRdb fed the reads into MiXCR, producing one record per CDR3 protein. The table includes about 230,000 distinct CDR3 sequences, over 20% detected once. Sequenced material: CD8+ T cells from PBMCs. The receptors derive from a human donor in good health (CMV status not recorded). Some clones in this sample may be carry-over from other donors' samples.

The chain combines TRBV28 with TRBJ1-1; no clear D. V gave up 7 bases and J gave up 3 bases, with 15 bases separating them. The CDR3 runs to 14 residues. Germline CDR1 MDHEN, CDR2 SYDVKM. The CDR3 DNA follows: TGTGCCAGCACCGACCTCCAGACCCACACTGAAGCTTTCTTT. It codes for CASTDLQTHTEAFF.

This clonotype was counted at least ten times. The chain combines TRBV11-3 with TRBJ2-1, with 9 positions matching TRBD2. Germline CDR1 is SGHNT and CDR2 is YENEEA. The CDR3 extends over 15 amino acids. The junction had 10 bases not matched to a gene; V was cut back by 5 bases and J by 8 bases. In DNA form, the CDR3 reads TGTGCCAGCAGCGTCACTAGCGGGCCCGCGTATGAGCAGTTCTTC. It is translated as CASSVTSGPAYEQFF.

This clonotype was seen a few times. This sequence joins TRBV20-1 and TRBJ2-7; TRBD1 is a possible D gene (6 bases). V lost 0 bases and J 4 bases, leaving 10 bases between the germline ends. Germline CDR1 DFQATT, CDR2 SNEGSKA (reference sequence). There are 13 residues in the CDR3. CDR3 loop: CSARDQGKYEQYF. DNA of the CDR3: TGCAGTGCTAGAGATCAGGGGAAATACGAGCAGTACTTC.

The rearrangement links TRBV29-1 to TRBJ1-1, with TRBD1 identical over 9 bases. Germline CDR1 SQVTM, CDR2 ANQGSEA. The CDR3 consists of 17 residues. V lost 5 bases, J lost 4 bases, and 17 bases stayed unmatched. In DNA form, the CDR3 reads TGCAGCGTTCGGAAACAGGGGGCAATAAGAACGACCACTGAAGCTTTCTTT. It encodes CSVRKQGAIRTTTEAFF.

The gene calls are TRBV7-9 and TRBJ1-6; the match to TRBD1 covers 7 bases. This CDR3 has 15 residues. V was pared by 0 bases and J by 9 bases, with 5 bases of the junction left unmatched. Germline CDR1 is SEHNR and CDR2 is FQNEAQ (reference sequence). CDR3 coding DNA: TGTGCCAGCAGCTTAGCCACAGGGGAGGCTTCACCCCTCCACTTT. It specifies CASSLATGEASPLHF.

This clonotype has only a few counts. The chain uses TRBV24-1 and TRBJ1-1; TRBD1 is a possible D gene (5 bases). Between the trimmed V and J ends, which lost 8 bases and 7 bases, there was a span of 13 bases. Germline CDR1 and CDR2: KGHDR and SFDVKD. The CDR3 is 12 amino acids. CDR3 nucleotides: TGTGCCACCACGGGGGTTTTGGGTGAAGCTTTCTTT. Translation: CATTGVLGEAFF.

The rearrangement links TRBV10-3 to TRBJ2-3; 9 bases are a match to TRBD2. Germline trimming cut 5 bases from V and 8 bases from J; bases unmatched to any gene: 14. Germline CDR1 and CDR2: ENHRY and SYGVKD. The CDR3 is 16 residues long. The CDR3 DNA reads TGTGCCATCAGTCCTGTGGCGGGGGGGGCTCACTCTACGCAGTATTTT. Its protein is CAISPVAGGAHSTQYF.

In its sample, this clonotype was seen many times. The gene calls are TRBV6-6 and TRBJ1-1; D gene unclear. V lost 2 bases to trimming and J lost 2 bases, with 9 bases between them. The CDR3 is 14 residues long. Germline V gene data show CDR1 as MNHNY and CDR2 as SVGAGI (reference sequence). The CDR3 region has the DNA TGTGCCAGCAGTTACACGCAGATAAACACTGAAGCTTTCTTT. It translates to CASSYTQINTEAFF.

This clonotype has a single count. This chain joins TRBV20-1 and TRBJ2-5; D not certain. Germline V gene lookup returns CDR1 DFQATT and CDR2 SNEGSKA (reference sequence). CDR3 length: 12 amino acids. V lost 6 bases to trimming and J lost 4 bases, with 12 bases between them. CDR3 coding DNA: TGCAGTGCCAGACCAGGTGGAGAGACCCAGTACTTC. This sequence encodes CSARPGGETQYF.

This clonotype was seen more than once but under ten times. The V call is TRBV5-1, the J call TRBJ2-5; D might be TRBD1 (7 bases). Trimming shortened V by 4 bases and J by 2 bases, and 12 bases separated the two germline ends. This CDR3 has 14 residues. From germline, CDR1 is SGHRS and CDR2 YFSETQ. The CDR3 is CASSPRGVQETQYF. In DNA form, the CDR3 reads TGCGCCAGCAGCCCCAGGGGGGTTCAAGAGACCCAGTACTTC. The full variable domain, rest sourced from reference TRBV5-1 and TRBJ2-5, is KAGVTQTPRYLIKTRGQQVTLSCSPISGHRSVSWYQQTPGQGLQFLFEYFSETQRNKGNFPGRFSGRQFSNSRSEMNVSTLELGDSALYLCASSPRGVQETQYFGPGTRLLVL.

The DNA of the CDR3 is TGCAGTGCTAGGCGAACAGGGTATGGCAATCAGCCCCAGCATTTT. Translating it yields CSARRTGYGNQPQHF. The rearrangement links TRBV20-1 to TRBJ1-5, with a possible D match to TRBD1 (6 bases). CDR1 DFQATT and CDR2 SNEGSKA come from the germline V gene (reference sequence). The CDR3 sequence is 15 residues long. V was shortened by 3 bases and J by 2 bases, with 14 bases between the two germline ends.

V gene TRBV7-9 combines with J gene TRBJ2-2, with 7 positions matching TRBD2. Trimming took 3 bases from V and 7 from J; bases not matched to a gene: 11. Germline lookup yields CDR1 SEHNR and CDR2 FQNEAQ (reference sequence). The CDR3 totals 16 residues. For the CDR3, the DNA is TGTGCCAGCAGCTTTGCCCCCCTAGCGGCCCACGGGGAGCTGTTTTTT. It yields the protein CASSFAPLAAHGELFF.

Turning to this clonotype: A junction boundary mismatches the germline segment, possibly from a read error. The chain recombines TRBV6-6 with TRBJ2-2; 9 bases match TRBD1. The CDR3 runs 16 residues. Looked up from germline, CDR1 is MNHNY and CDR2 is SVGAGI (reference sequence). Written as DNA, the CDR3 is TGTACCAGCAGTTTTTACCCGGGACAGGGCACCGGGGAGCTGTTTTTT. Translation: CTSSFYPGQGTGELFF.

This clonotype was recorded many times. The chain carries TRBV7-2 and TRBJ2-7; no definite D call. This CDR3 spans 13 amino acids. The V end lost 11 bases, the J end lost 2 bases, and 16 bases lay between the germline ends. Germline V CDR1 and CDR2: SGHTA, FQGNSA. The CDR3 DNA follows: TGTGCCGTAATTGATGCAACTACCTACGAGCAGTACTTC. Protein sequence: CAVIDATTYEQYF.

The rearrangement links TRBV7-8 to TRBJ1-1, with D unresolved. The germline V gene has CDR1 SGHVS and CDR2 FQNEAQ. The CDR3 runs to 14 residues. Trimming removed 4 bases from V and 3 bases from J, with 12 bases in between. CDR3: CASSSREKDTEAFF. CDR3 nucleotide sequence: TGTGCCAGCAGCTCCCGGGAGAAGGACACTGAAGCTTTCTTT.

This rearrangement joins TRBV12-3 or TRBV12-4 to TRBJ2-5, with unresolved D. The CDR3 spans 13 residues. V gave up 3 bases and J gave up 2 bases, with 7 bases separating them. CDR3 residues: CASSFKEQETQYF. The CDR3 region has the DNA TGTGCCAGCAGTTTTAAGGAGCAAGAGACCCAGTACTTC.

This clonotype has only a few counts. The genes are TRBV2 and TRBJ1-1; maybe TRBD1 (5 bases). V lost 9 bases and J lost 4, with 27 bases in between. Germline CDR1 and CDR2: SNHLY and FYNNEI. The CDR3 sequence is 17 residues long. Here the CDR3 reads CASPTAGYGSVRTEAFF. The CDR3 region has the DNA TGTGCCAGTCCAACAGCAGGGTATGGGTCCGTGCGCACTGAAGCTTTCTTT.

In this sample, this clonotype turned up many times. The chain combines TRBV7-6 with TRBJ2-3; 8 bases map to TRBD2. Germline V gene lookup returns CDR1 SGHVS and CDR2 FNYEAQ. The length of the CDR3 is 15 residues. V lost 8 bases and J lost 3; bases outside the gene matches: 10. The CDR3 spells CASRPTSGKTDTQYF. CDR3 DNA: TGTGCCAGCCGGCCCACTAGCGGAAAAACAGATACGCAGTATTTT. The variable domain in full, completed from reference TRBV7-6 and TRBJ2-3, reads GAGVSQSPRYKVTKRGQDVALRCDPISGHVSLYWYRQALGQGPEFLTYFNYEAQQDKSGLPNDRFSAERPEGSISTLTIQRTEQRDSAMYRCASRPTSGKTDTQYFGPGTRLTVL.

This clonotype showed up many times. The rearrangement links TRBV5-6 to TRBJ2-1; possible D gene TRBD1, 6 bases. CDR1 and CDR2 from the germline V gene are SGHDT and YYEEEE. Trimming took off 2 bases at V and 7 bases at J, with 7 bases between the two ends. The CDR3 is made up of 12 amino acids. CDR3 protein: CASSFRGNEQFF. The CDR3 DNA is TGTGCCAGCAGCTTCAGGGGAAATGAGCAGTTCTTC.

The chain joins TRBV27 to TRBJ2-3, with 11 bases that match TRBD2. The germline gives CDR1 MNHEY, CDR2 SMNVEV (reference sequence). J lost 5 bases, V lost 2 bases, and 6 bases had no gene match. The CDR3 extends over 16 amino acids. CDR3 coding DNA: TGTGCCAGCAGTTTACTAGCGGGGGGCCAGGGAGATACGCAGTATTTT. Amino acid sequence: CASSLLAGGQGDTQYF.

V gene TRBV7-8 combines with J gene TRBJ2-2; D is uncertain. Per germline, CDR1 SGHVS and CDR2 FQNEAQ. CDR3 length equals 15 residues. The V gene lost 10 bases and the J gene lost 0 bases, with 15 bases spanning the gap. In nucleotides, the CDR3 is TGTGCCATCGCCCCCCTTTCCGCGAACACCGGGGAGCTGTTTTTT. It encodes CAIAPLSANTGELFF.

The V gene is TRBV20-1, the J gene TRBJ1-6; 8 bases are a match to TRBD1. Losses at the gene ends were 6 bases for V and 6 bases for J; bases not matched to a gene: 7. This CDR3 is built from 14 residues. The germline V gene encodes CDR1 DFQATT and CDR2 SNEGSKA (reference sequence). Here the CDR3 reads CSASGQGGNSPLHF. CDR3 sequence (DNA): TGCAGTGCCTCTGGACAGGGCGGTAATTCACCCCTCCACTTT.

The chain recombines TRBV19 with TRBJ2-7; a possible D gene is TRBD1 (6 bases). V shed 5 bases and J shed 1 base, with 15 bases lying between them. The CDR3 totals 15 residues. The germline gives CDR1 LNHDA, CDR2 SQIVND (reference sequence). The chain's CDR3 is CASSAAQGWSYEQYF. In DNA, the CDR3 is TGTGCCAGTAGTGCAGCTCAGGGGTGGTCCTACGAGCAGTACTTC.

The table lists this clonotype with many counts. The CDR3 DNA follows: TGTGCCAGCGTTAGCTATCATGAGCAGTTCTTC. Its protein product is CASVSYHEQFF. V and J are TRBV6-1 and TRBJ2-1; unclear D gene. With 8 bases removed from V and 8 bases from J, the gap between germline ends came to 10 bases. The CDR3 is 11 residues long. CDR1 is MNHNS, CDR2 SASEGT, per germline.

CDR3 nucleotide sequence: TGTGCCAGTAGTATTGCCGGGGGCGATCAGCCCCAGCATTTT. It encodes CASSIAGGDQPQHF. The chain is built from TRBV19 and TRBJ1-5; perhaps TRBD1 as D (6 bases). The CDR3 is 14 amino acids. V lost 3 bases, J lost 5 bases, and 11 bases lay in between. Germline CDR1 reads LNHDA; CDR2 reads SQIVND (reference sequence).

In this sample, this clonotype turned up many times. The chain uses TRBV7-2 and TRBJ2-7, with a tentative D call TRBD2 (5 bases). The CDR3 runs to 14 residues. Germline CDR1 and CDR2: SGHTA and FQGNSA. The V gene lost 3 bases and the J gene lost 7 bases, with 16 bases spanning the gap. This chain's CDR3 is CASSLALLSGEQYF. CDR3 sequence (DNA): TGTGCCAGCAGCTTGGCGCTTTTATCGGGAGAGCAGTACTTC.

This clonotype turned up a few times. The genes are TRBV9 and TRBJ1-2; D unclear. CDR3 size: 13 residues. The germline V gene has CDR1 SGDLS and CDR2 YYNGEE. V lost 9 bases, J lost 1 base, and 13 bases lay in between. CDR3 in amino acids: CATEDLLNYGYTF. The CDR3, as DNA: TGTGCCACCGAGGACCTCCTTAACTATGGCTACACCTTC.

The table lists this clonotype with many counts. This sequence joins TRBV7-6 and TRBJ2-1; 7 bases map to TRBD2. The CDR3 covers 16 residues. J lost 2 bases, V lost 3 bases, and 7 bases had no gene match. Germline CDR1 and CDR2: SGHVS and FNYEAQ. DNA of the CDR3: TGTGCCAGCAGCTTCTCTGGGGGGGACCCCTACAATGAGCAGTTCTTC. Translation: CASSFSGGDPYNEQFF.

This clonotype was counted between two and nine times. This chain connects TRBV6-5 to TRBJ1-1; tentatively, D is TRBD1 (5 bases). Germline assignment: CDR1 MNHEY and CDR2 SVGAGI. The CDR3 contains 14 residues. Trimming shortened V by 2 bases and J by 5 bases, and 12 bases separated the two germline ends. CDR3 amino acids: CASSYREGRTEAFF. For the CDR3, the DNA is TGTGCCAGCAGTTACAGGGAGGGGAGGACTGAAGCTTTCTTT.

J is TRBJ2-1 and V is TRBV5-5; 7 bases are a match to TRBD1. This CDR3 spans 16 amino acids. CDR1 and CDR2 (germline): SGHKS, YYEKEE (reference sequence). Trimming removed 0 bases from V and 1 base from J; junction bases left unmatched: 4. The CDR3 sequence: CASSLDRGFSYNEQFF. CDR3 nucleotides: TGTGCCAGCAGCTTGGACAGGGGATTTTCCTACAATGAGCAGTTCTTC. The full variable domain, its missing parts supplied by reference TRBV5-5 and TRBJ2-1, is DAGVTQSPTHLIKTRGQQVTLRCSPISGHKSVSWYQQVLGQGPQFIFQYYEKEERGRGNFPDRFSARQFPNYSSELNVNALLLGDSALYLCASSLDRGFSYNEQFFGPGTRLTVL.

This clonotype was counted a single time. The V call is TRBV6-2 or TRBV6-3, the J call TRBJ1-1; unclear D gene. The CDR3 extends over 15 amino acids. Germline V gives CDR1 MNHEY, CDR2 SVGEGT. Deletions cut 0 bases from V and 0 bases from J, with 8 bases between. The CDR3 DNA is TGTGCCAGCAGTTACTCGCTCGCCATGAACACTGAAGCTTTCTTT. Protein sequence: CASSYSLAMNTEAFF.

This clonotype was recorded at least ten times. V is TRBV2 and J is TRBJ1-4; no firm D call. V was cut by 2 bases and J by 6 bases, with 7 bases left in between. Germline assignment: CDR1 SNHLY and CDR2 FYNNEI. The CDR3 runs 13 residues. CDR3 protein: CASSEWQYEKLFF. The CDR3 coding sequence is TGTGCCAGCAGTGAATGGCAGTATGAAAAACTGTTTTTT.